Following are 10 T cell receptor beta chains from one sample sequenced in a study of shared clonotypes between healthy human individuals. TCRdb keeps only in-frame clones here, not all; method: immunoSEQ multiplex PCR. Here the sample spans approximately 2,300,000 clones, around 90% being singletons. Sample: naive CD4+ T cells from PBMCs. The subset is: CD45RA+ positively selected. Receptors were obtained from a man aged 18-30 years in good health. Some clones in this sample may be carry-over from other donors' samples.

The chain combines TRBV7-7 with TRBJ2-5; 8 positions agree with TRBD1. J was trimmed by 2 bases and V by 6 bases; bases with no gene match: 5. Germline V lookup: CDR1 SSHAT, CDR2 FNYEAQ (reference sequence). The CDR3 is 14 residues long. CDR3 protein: CASSQQGVQETQYF. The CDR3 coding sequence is TGTGCCAGCAGTCAACAGGGGGTTCAAGAGACCCAGTACTTC.

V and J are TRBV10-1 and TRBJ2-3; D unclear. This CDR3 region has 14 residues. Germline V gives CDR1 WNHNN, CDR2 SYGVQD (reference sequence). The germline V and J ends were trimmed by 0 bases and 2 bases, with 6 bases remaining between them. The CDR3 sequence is CASSESRSTDTQYF. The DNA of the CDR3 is TGCGCCAGCAGTGAGTCGCGCTCCACAGATACGCAGTATTTT.

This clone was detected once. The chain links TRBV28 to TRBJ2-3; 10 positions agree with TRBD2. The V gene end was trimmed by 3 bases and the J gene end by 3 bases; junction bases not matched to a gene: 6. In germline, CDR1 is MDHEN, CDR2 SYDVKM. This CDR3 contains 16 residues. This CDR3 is CASSFPLAGLTDTQYF. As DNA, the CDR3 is TGTGCCAGCAGTTTTCCACTAGCGGGATTGACAGATACGCAGTATTTT. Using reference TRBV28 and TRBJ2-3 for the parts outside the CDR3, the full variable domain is DVKVTQSSRYLVKRTGEKVFLECVQDMDHENMFWYRQDPGLGLRLIYFSYDVKMKEKGDIPEGYSVSREKKERFSLILESASTNQTSMYLCASSFPLAGLTDTQYFGPGTRLTVL.

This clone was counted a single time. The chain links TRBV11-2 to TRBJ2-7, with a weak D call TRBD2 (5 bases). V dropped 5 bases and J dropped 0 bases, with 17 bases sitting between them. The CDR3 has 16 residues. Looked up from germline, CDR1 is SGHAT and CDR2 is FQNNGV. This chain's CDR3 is CASSPRRVPYSYEQYF. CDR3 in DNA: TGTGCCAGCAGCCCTAGGCGGGTACCCTACTCCTACGAGCAGTACTTC.

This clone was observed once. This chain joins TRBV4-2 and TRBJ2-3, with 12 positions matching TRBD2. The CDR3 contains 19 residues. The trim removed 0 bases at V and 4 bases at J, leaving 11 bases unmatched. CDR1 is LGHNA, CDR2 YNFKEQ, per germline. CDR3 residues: CASSQDSSGRDWAPDTQYF. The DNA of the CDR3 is TGTGCCAGCAGCCAAGATTCTAGCGGGAGGGACTGGGCACCAGATACGCAGTATTTT.

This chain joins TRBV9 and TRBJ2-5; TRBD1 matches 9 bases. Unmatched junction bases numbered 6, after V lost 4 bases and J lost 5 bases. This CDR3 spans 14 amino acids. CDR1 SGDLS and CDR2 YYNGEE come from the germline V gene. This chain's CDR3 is CASSLRTGEETQYF. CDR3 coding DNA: TGTGCCAGCAGCTTAAGGACAGGGGAGGAGACCCAGTACTTC.

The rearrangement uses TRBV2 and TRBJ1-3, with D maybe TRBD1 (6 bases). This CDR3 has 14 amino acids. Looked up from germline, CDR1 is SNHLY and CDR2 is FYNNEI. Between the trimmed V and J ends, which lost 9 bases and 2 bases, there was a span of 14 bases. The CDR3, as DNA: TGTGCCAGTGCCGAAGGGGGGGCTGGAAACACCATATATTTT. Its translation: CASAEGGAGNTIYF.

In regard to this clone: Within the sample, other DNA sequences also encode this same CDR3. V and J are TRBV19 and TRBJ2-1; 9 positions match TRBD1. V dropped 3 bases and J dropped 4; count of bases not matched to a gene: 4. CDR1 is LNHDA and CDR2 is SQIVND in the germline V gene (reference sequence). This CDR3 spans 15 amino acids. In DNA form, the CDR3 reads TGTGCCAGTAGTATCGGGACAGGGTCTTACAATGAGCAGTTCTTC. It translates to CASSIGTGSYNEQFF.

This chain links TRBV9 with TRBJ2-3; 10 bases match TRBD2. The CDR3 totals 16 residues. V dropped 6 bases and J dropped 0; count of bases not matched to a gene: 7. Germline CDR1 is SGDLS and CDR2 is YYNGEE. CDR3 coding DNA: TGTGCCAGCACGGTCGGACTAGCGGAGAGCACAGATACGCAGTATTTT. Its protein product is CASTVGLAESTDTQYF.

This CDR3 is CASSIGSRWDTEAFF. The CDR3, as DNA: TGTGCCAGTAGTATAGGTAGTAGGTGGGACACTGAAGCTTTCTTT. This chain links TRBV19 with TRBJ1-1, with D unresolved. CDR1 is LNHDA, CDR2 SQIVND, per germline (reference sequence). The CDR3 runs 15 residues. Trimming removed 1 base from V and 3 bases from J, with 12 bases in between.